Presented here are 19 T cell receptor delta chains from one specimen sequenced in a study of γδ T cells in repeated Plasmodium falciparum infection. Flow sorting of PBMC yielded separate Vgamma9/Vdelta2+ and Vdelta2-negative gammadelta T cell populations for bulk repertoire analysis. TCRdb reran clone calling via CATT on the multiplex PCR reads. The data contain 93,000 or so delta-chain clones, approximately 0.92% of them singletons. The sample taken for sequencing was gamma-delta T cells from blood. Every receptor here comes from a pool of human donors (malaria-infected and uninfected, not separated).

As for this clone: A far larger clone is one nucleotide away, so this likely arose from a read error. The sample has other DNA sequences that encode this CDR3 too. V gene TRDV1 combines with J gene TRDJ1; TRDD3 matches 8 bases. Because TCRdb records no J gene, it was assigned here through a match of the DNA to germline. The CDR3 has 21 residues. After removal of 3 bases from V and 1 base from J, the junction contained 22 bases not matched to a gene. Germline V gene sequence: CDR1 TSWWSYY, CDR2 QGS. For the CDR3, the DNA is TGTGCTCTTGGGGAGCTAAGGACCTACAACCGAACTGGGGGTTGCACCGATAAACTCATCTTT. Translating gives CALGELRTYNRTGGCTDKLIF.

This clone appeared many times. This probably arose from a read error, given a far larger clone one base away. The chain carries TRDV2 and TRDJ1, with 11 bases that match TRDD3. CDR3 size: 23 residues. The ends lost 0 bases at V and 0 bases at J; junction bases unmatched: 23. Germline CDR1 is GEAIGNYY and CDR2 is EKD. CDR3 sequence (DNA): TGTGCCTGTGACACCGGCGGAGGGCCCTACGGGCATACTGGGGGATATAACACCGATAAACTCATCTTT. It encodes CACDTGGGPYGHTGGYNTDKLIF.

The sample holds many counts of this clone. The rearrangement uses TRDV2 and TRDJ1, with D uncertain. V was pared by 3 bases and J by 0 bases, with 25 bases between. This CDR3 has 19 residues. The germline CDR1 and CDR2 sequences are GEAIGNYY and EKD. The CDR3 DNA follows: TGTGCCTGTGACGCAGTACGCCCCAACCCCTCGATGTACACCGATAAACTCATCTTT. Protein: CACDAVRPNPSMYTDKLIF.

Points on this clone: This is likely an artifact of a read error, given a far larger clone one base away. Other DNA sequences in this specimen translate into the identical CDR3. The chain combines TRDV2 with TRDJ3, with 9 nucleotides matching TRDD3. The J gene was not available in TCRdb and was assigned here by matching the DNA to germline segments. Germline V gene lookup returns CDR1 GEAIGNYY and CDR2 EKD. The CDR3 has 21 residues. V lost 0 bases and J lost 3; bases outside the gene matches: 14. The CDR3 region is CACDTGGLLGDTGWDTRQMFF. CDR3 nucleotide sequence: TGTGCCTGTGACACCGGGGGACTACTGGGGGACACTGGCTGGGACACCCGACAGATGTTTTTC.

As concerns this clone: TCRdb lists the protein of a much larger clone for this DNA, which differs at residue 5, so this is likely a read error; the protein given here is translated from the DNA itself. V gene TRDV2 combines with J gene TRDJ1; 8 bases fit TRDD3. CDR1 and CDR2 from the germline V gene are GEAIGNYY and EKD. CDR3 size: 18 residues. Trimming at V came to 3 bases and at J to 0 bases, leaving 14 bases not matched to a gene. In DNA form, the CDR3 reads TGTGCCTGTGACTGCGTCTCGGGATACGCGGGGTACACCGATAAACTCATCTTT. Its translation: CACDCVSGYAGYTDKLIF.

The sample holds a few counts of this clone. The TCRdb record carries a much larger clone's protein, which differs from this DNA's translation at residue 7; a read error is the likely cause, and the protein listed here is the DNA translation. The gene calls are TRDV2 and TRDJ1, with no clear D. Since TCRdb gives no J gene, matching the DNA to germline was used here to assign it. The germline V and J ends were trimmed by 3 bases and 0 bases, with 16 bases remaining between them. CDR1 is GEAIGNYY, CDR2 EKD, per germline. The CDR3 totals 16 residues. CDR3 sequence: CACDPLRDRYTDKLIF. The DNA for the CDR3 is TGTGCCTGTGACCCCTTGAGGGACCGGTACACCGATAAACTCATCTTT.

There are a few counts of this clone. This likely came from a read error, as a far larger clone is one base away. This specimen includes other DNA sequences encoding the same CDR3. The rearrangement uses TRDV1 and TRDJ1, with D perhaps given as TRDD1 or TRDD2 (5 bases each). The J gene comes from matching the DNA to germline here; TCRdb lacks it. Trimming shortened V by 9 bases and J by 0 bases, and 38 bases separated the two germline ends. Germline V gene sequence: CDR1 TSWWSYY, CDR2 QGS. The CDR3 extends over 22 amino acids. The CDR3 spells CALGKSPSVGPNKTKYTDKLIF. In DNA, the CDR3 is TGTGCTCTCGGGAAATCCCCTTCGGTGGGACCGAATAAGACTAAGTACACCGATAAACTCATCTTT.

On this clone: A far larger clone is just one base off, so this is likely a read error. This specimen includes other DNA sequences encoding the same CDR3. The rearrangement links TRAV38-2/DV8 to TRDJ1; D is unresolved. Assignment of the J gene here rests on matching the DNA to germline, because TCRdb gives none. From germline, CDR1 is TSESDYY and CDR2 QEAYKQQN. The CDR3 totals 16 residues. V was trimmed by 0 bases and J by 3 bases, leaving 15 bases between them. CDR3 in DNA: TGTGCTTATAGGAGCGCGCCCTTATCTTGGGCCGATAAACTCATCTTT. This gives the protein CAYRSAPLSWADKLIF.

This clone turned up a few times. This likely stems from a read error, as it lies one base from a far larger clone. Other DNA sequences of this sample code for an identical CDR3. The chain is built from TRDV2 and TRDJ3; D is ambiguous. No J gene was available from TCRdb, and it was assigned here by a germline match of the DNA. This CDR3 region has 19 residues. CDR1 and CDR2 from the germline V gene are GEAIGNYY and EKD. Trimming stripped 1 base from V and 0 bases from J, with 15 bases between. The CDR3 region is CACDTGGALSSWDTRQMFF. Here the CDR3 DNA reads TGTGCCTGTGACACGGGTGGCGCCCTTAGCTCCTGGGACACCCGACAGATGTTTTTC.

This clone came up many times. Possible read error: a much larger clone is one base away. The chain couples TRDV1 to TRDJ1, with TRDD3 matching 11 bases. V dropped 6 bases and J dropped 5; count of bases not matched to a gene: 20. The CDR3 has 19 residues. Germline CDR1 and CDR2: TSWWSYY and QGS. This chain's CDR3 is CALGHSFLPLLGDKDKLIF. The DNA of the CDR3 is TGTGCTCTTGGTCACAGCTTCCTACCTTTACTGGGGGATAAAGATAAACTCATCTTT.

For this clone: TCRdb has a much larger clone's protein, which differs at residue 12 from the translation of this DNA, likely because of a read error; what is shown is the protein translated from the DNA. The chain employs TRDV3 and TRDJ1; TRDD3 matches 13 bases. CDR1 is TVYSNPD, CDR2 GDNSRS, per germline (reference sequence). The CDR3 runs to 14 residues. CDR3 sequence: CAFSITGGYDKHIF. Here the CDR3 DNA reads TGTGCCTTTAGCATTACTGGGGGATACGATAAACACATCTTT.

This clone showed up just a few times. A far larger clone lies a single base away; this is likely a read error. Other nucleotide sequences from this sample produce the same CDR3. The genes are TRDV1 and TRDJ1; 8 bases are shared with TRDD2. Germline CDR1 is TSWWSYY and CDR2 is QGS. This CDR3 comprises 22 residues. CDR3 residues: CALGDNRSLFLRLGSYTDKLIF. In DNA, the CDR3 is TGTGCTCTTGGGGATAATCGCTCCCTCTTCCTACGACTTGGTTCCTACACCGATAAGCTCATCTTT.

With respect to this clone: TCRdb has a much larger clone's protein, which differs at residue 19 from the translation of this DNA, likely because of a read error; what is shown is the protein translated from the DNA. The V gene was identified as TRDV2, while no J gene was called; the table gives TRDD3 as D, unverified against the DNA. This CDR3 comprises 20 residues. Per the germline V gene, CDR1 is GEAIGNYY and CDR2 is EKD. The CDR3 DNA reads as TGTGCCTGTGACCCGCTTTATGTTACTGGGGGATATACTTCATCCGATAAACTCACCTTT. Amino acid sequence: CACDPLYVTGGYTSSDKLTF.

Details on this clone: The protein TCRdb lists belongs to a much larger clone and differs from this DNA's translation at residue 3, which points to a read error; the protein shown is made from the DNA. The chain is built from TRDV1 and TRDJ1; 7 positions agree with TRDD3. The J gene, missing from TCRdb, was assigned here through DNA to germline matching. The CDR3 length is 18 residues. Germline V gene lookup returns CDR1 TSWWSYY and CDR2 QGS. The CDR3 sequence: CAPGELTGSGYGADKLIF. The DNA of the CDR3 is TGTGCTCCTGGGGAACTAACGGGTTCAGGATACGGAGCCGATAAACTCATCTTT.

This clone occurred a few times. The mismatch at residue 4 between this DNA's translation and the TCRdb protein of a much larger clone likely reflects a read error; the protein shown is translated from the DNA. The CDR3 protein is CACGSLPRTNWGFHPTDKLIF. CDR3 nucleotide sequence: TGTGCCTGTGGTAGCCTTCCGCGGACCAACTGGGGTTTTCACCCCACCGATAAACTCATCTTT. This sequence joins TRDV2 and TRDJ1, with a weak D call TRDD3 (7 bases). TCRdb does not report a J gene; here it was assigned by matching the DNA to germline references. Per the germline V gene, CDR1 is GEAIGNYY and CDR2 is EKD. This CDR3 region has 21 residues. Trimming took off 5 bases at V and 1 base at J, with 34 bases between the two ends.

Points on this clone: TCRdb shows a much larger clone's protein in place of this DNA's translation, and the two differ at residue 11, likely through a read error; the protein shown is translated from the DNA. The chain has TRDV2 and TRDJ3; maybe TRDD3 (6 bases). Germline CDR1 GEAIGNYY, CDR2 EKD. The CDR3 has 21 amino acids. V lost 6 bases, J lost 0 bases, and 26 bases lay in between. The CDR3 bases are TGTGCCTGTTTCCAACTGTTAGATACGGGCGGCAGCTCCTGGGACACCCGACAGATGTTTTTC. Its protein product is CACFQLLDTGGSSWDTRQMFF.

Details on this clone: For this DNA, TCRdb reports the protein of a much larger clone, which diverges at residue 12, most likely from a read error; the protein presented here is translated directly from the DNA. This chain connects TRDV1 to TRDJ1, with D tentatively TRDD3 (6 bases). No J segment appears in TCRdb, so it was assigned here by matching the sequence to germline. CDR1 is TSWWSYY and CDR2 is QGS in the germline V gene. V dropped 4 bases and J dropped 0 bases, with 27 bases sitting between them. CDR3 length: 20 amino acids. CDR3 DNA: TGTGCTCTTGGGGCGTGGGGGTACCCCCCGGCACCGGGGGACACCGATAAACTCATCTTT. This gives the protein CALGAWGYPPAPGDTDKLIF.

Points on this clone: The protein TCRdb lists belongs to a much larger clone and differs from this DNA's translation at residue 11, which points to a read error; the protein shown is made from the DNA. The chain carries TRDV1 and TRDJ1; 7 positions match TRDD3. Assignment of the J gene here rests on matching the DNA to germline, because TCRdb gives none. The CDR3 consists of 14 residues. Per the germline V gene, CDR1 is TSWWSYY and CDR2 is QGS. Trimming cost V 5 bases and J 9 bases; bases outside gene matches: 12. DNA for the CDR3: TGTGCTCTTGGGAAGACTAAGGGGGATGGAGAACTCATCTTT. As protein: CALGKTKGDGELIF.

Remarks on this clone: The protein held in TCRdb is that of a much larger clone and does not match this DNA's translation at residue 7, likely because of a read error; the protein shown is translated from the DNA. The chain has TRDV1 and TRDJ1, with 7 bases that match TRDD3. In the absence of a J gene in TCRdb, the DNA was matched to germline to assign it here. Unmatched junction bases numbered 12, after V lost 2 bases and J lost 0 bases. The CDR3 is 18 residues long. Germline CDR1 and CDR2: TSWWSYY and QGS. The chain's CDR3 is CALGESSRGMPYTDKLIF. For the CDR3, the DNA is TGTGCTCTTGGGGAATCTTCCCGGGGGATGCCGTACACCGATAAACTCATCTTT.